What follows is one TCR beta chain and its context. The record originates from a study of T cell responses to AZD1222 COVID-19 vaccine. Measured with immunoSEQ multiplex PCR; TCRdb has only the in-frame clones, and not every one. The sample contains 79,000 or so clones, around 90% of which appear only once. The ends were cut back, 6 bases at V and 3 bases at J, with 14 bases in the middle. The CDR3 spans 14 residues. Looked up from germline, CDR1 is SGHTA and CDR2 is FQGNSA. This sequence joins TRBV7-2 and TRBJ2-5, with D perhaps TRBD1 or TRBD2 (5 bases each). The source of this sequence is an adult who received the AZD1222 COVID-19 vaccine. Sequencing was performed on peripheral blood, taken 28 days after the second AZD1222 dose. The CDR3 loop reads CASRKGRIEETQYF. CDR3 nucleotides: TGTGCCAGCAGAAAGGGACGGATAGAAGAGACCCAGTACTTC.